This T cell receptor (beta chain) was obtained from a study of T cells after posttransplantation cyclophosphamide. Whole-study findings and limits: Later post-transplant blood repertoires were often dominated by donor CD8+ memory clones. After PTCy, TRB diversity resembled that of CNI/methotrexate controls. Blood and skin or GI T cell repertoires showed limited TRB overlap.

Busulfan-fludarabine conditioning, marrow transplant, and cyclophosphamide on days +3 and +4 were administered. As to this clone: The antigen remains undetermined.

This CDR3 spans 14 amino acids. The germline gives CDR1 SGHNT, CDR2 YYREEE (reference sequence). The V gene end was trimmed by 4 bases and the J gene end by 5 bases; junction bases not matched to a gene: 4. Here immunoSEQ multiplex PCR was the method, and the copy in TCRdb shows in-frame clones only, minus some. The table includes some 11,000 clones, about 82% detected once. The chain uses TRBV5-4 and TRBJ2-5, with 11 bases fitting TRBD1. The TCR was taken from a female patient aged 50 to 65 who received an allogeneic stem cell transplant from a related donor, was CMV-positive, and had no GVHD. Some T cells may trace back to the graft donor. Sequenced here: PBMCs, sampled roughly 2,000 days after allogeneic stem cell transplant with posttransplant cyclophosphamide. The CDR3 region is CASSRDRGTETQYF. DNA for the CDR3: TGTGCCAGCAGCAGGGACAGGGGGACGGAGACCCAGTACTTC.